This TCR beta chain was captured in a study of blood T cell repertoires in COVID-19. Looking at the study overall: Spain, Italy and the United States supplied samples that represented acute and convalescent COVID-19. PBMCs, B-cell-depleted T cells, or T cells were the source of the cDNA or gDNA that made up the material.

The CDR3 contains 15 residues. CDR1 and CDR2 (germline): LGHDT, YNNKEL (reference sequence). Trimming at V came to 1 base and at J to 2 bases, leaving 3 bases not matched to a gene. Measured with immunoSEQ multiplex PCR; TCRdb has only the in-frame clones, and not every one. The sample shows 200,000 to 250,000 clones, about four fifths of them seen only once. The sample taken for sequencing was peripheral blood. V and J are TRBV3-1 (or the pseudogene TRBV3-2) and TRBJ1-2; 8 bases line up with TRBD1. This TCR was sampled from a man older than 75 with acute or convalescent COVID-19. CDR3 nucleotides: TGTGCCAGCAGCCAAGGCTGGACAGGGAACTATGGCTACACCTTC. As protein: CASSQGWTGNYGYTF.